The clone carrying this TCR beta chain has more than one count but fewer than ten. The authors ran a second PCR of about 6 to 11 cycles using a sample-barcoded 5' primer and a J-beta primer mix. In TCRdb, the 5' RACE reads were re-called with MiXCR into one record per CDR3 protein. The table shows some 1.7 million distinct CDR3 sequences, with 28% occurring only once. The sample originates from a study of blood T cells in healthy people across ages. The CDR3 totals 12 residues. The junction had 8 bases not matched to a gene; V was cut back by 6 bases and J by 10 bases. In germline, CDR1 is MGHDK, CDR2 SYGVNS.

This TCR was sampled from a woman aged 25 to 39 in good health. Sequencing was performed on blood. J is TRBJ1-2 and V is TRBV25-1; 7 bases line up with TRBD1. CDR3 sequence reads: CASRSDRRDYTF. The CDR3 DNA sequence: TGTGCCAGCAGATCGGACAGGCGAGACTACACCTTC.